A selection of T cell receptor beta chains follows, all from one sample in a study of shared clonotypes between healthy human individuals. Profiled with immunoSEQ multiplex PCR; TCRdb holds only in-frame clones, not every one. The repertoire has 2.5 million or so clones, about 92% of them found once; the top ten carry over 0.12%. Specimen: naive CD4+ T cells sorted from blood. The receptors were sampled from a man aged 18 to 29 in good health. Each CDR3 is given with its conserved first and last residue. A D gene is named only where the DNA matches it firmly. Some rows mark clone size as missing; the rest say once, few, many or name a class of expanded clone.

>TRBJ2-1|TRBD2|NA|TRBV18|19
CASSPSLTAGDLSYNEQFF
TGTGCCAGCTCACCTTCTCTTACAGCGGGGGACCTCTCCTACAATGAGCAGTTCTTC
>TRBJ2-7|NA|NA|TRBV7-9|14
CASSAGGSSYEQYF
TGTGCCAGCTCCGCTGGGGGAAGCTCCTACGAGCAGTACTTC
>TRBJ1-2|TRBD1|NA|TRBV6-5|14
CASGRQGLNYGYTF
TGTGCCAGCGGAAGACAGGGACTTAACTATGGCTACACCTTC
>TRBJ2-2|NA|NA|TRBV11-2|15
CASSQSRLGPGELFF
TGTGCCAGCAGCCAATCGAGACTAGGACCCGGGGAGCTGTTTTTT
>TRBJ2-2|NA|few|TRBV9|14
CASSVGTNTGELFF
TGTGCCAGCAGCGTCGGGACAAACACCGGGGAGCTGTTTTTT
>TRBJ1-3|TRBD1|NA|TRBV7-2|15
CASRRQGPSGNTIYF
TGTGCCAGCAGACGACAGGGGCCCTCTGGAAACACCATATATTTT
>TRBJ2-6|TRBD1|NA|TRBV30|18
CAWSGGQGIFAGANVLTF
TGTGCCTGGAGTGGGGGACAGGGGATTTTTGCTGGGGCCAACGTCCTGACTTTC
>TRBJ2-1|NA|NA|TRBV4-1|16
CASSPGGRGRYNEQFF
TGCGCCAGCAGCCCGGGGGGACGGGGGCGCTACAATGAGCAGTTCTTC
>TRBJ2-3|NA|NA|TRBV21-1|13
CASSGTRTDTQYF
TGTGCCAGCAGTGGCACTCGCACAGATACGCAGTATTTT
>TRBJ1-5|NA|NA|TRBV12-2|19
CASRLATEDREKSNQPQHF
TGTGCAAGTCGCTTAGCCACAGAGGACAGAGAAAAGAGCAATCAGCCCCAGCATTTT
>TRBJ1-2|NA|NA|TRBV29-1|11
CSVENMEGYTF
TGCAGCGTTGAGAACATGGAAGGCTACACCTTC
>TRBJ2-7|TRBD2|NA|TRBV5-1|15
CASSLGLAGIDEQYF
TGCGCCAGCAGCTTGGGACTAGCGGGGATAGACGAGCAGTACTTC
>TRBJ1-2|TRBD1|NA|TRBV6-6|13
CASNLRQGGGYTF
TGTGCCAGCAACCTCCGACAGGGGGGTGGCTACACCTTC
>TRBJ1-2|TRBD1|NA|TRBV15|15
CATSRPGQGGYGYTF
TGTGCCACCAGCAGGCCGGGACAGGGTGGGTATGGCTACACCTTC
>TRBJ2-7|TRBD1|NA|TRBV19|15
CASSKRTGPWAPMYF
TGTGCCAGTAGTAAACGGACAGGGCCATGGGCCCCAATGTACTTC
>TRBJ2-1|TRBD1|once|TRBV15|16
CATSRRVGQGSNEQFF
TGTGCCACCAGCAGGAGGGTGGGACAGGGAAGCAATGAGCAGTTCTTC
>TRBJ2-2|NA|NA|TRBV7-6|14
CASSLDENTGELFF
TGTGCCAGCAGCTTAGATGAAAACACCGGGGAGCTGTTTTTT
>TRBJ2-6|TRBD2|few|TRBV2|18
CASSGFPAGTSGANVLTF
TGTGCCAGCAGTGGTTTTCCAGCGGGGACCTCTGGGGCCAACGTCCTGACTTTC
>TRBJ1-6|TRBD1|NA|TRBV5-1|16
CASSVPGQGVSSPLHF
TGCGCCAGCAGCGTACCGGGACAGGGGGTTTCTTCACCCCTCCACTTT
>TRBJ1-1|NA|NA|TRBV7-6|12
CASTLGNTEAFF
TGTGCCAGCACTCTGGGGAACACTGAAGCTTTCTTT
>TRBJ1-4|TRBD1|NA|TRBV6-1|15
CASKGWNRGDEKLFF
TGTGCCAGCAAAGGATGGAACAGGGGTGATGAAAAACTGTTTTTT
>TRBJ2-3|NA|NA|TRBV7-2|14
CASSLGLGTDTQYF
TGTGCCAGCAGCTTAGGGCTAGGCACAGATACGCAGTATTTT
>TRBJ2-1|NA|NA|TRBV7-2|13
CASSLGSYNEQFF
TGTGCCAGCAGCTTAGGGTCGTACAATGAGCAGTTCTTC
>TRBJ1-5|TRBD1|NA|TRBV30|15
CAWSVGQGANQPQHF
TGTGCCTGGAGTGTGGGACAGGGGGCGAATCAGCCCCAGCATTTT
>TRBJ2-2|TRBD1|NA|TRBV6-4|14
CATSRTGNTGELFF
TGTGCCACCTCGCGGACAGGGAACACCGGGGAGCTGTTTTTT
>TRBJ2-1|TRBD2|NA|TRBV7-9|15
CASSLLAGALNEQFF
TGTGCCAGCAGCCTATTAGCGGGAGCATTGAATGAGCAGTTCTTC
>TRBJ2-1|TRBD1|NA|TRBV18|17
CASSPPGQGVTYNEQFF
TGTGCCAGCTCACCACCGGGACAGGGGGTCACCTACAATGAGCAGTTCTTC
>TRBJ2-1|NA|NA|TRBV5-1|13
CASSADTYNEQFF
TGCGCCAGCAGCGCCGACACCTACAATGAGCAGTTCTTC
>TRBJ2-1|TRBD2|NA|TRBV29-1|12
CSAASGLNEQFF
TGCAGCGCCGCTAGCGGACTCAATGAGCAGTTCTTC
>TRBJ1-3|NA|NA|TRBV4-1|15
CASSQESSSGNTIYF
TGCGCCAGCAGCCAAGAGTCCAGCTCTGGAAACACCATATATTTT
>TRBJ1-2|TRBD1|NA|TRBV14|14
CASSLTGGNGGYTF
TGTGCCAGCAGCCTGACAGGGGGCAATGGTGGCTACACCTTC
>TRBJ2-5|TRBD1|NA|TRBV7-6|14
CASSSWTGQETQYF
TGTGCCAGCAGCTCATGGACAGGCCAAGAGACCCAGTACTTC
>TRBJ2-4|NA|NA|TRBV11-2|12
CASRAVVDIQYF
TGTGCCAGCAGGGCGGTTGTGGACATTCAGTACTTC
>TRBJ2-5|TRBD1|NA|TRBV6-1|17
CASSEWTGSLAQETQYF
TGTGCCAGCAGTGAATGGACAGGGAGCTTGGCCCAAGAGACCCAGTACTTC
>TRBJ2-2|NA|NA|TRBV7-9|14
CASSNTEGDGELFF
TGTGCCAGCAGTAATACAGAGGGGGACGGGGAGCTGTTTTTT
>TRBJ2-1|TRBD2|NA|TRBV7-2|17
CASSFPTSGRAYNEQFF
TGTGCCAGCAGCTTTCCAACTAGCGGGAGGGCATACAATGAGCAGTTCTTC
>TRBJ2-7|TRBD2|NA|TRBV29-1|14
CSVEYPPGGGEQYF
TGCAGCGTTGAATATCCCCCGGGAGGGGGCGAGCAGTACTTC
>TRBJ2-2|NA|once|TRBV4-3|16
CASSQAPTANTGELFF
TGCGCCAGCAGCCAAGCCCCGACAGCGAACACCGGGGAGCTGTTTTTT
>TRBJ1-4|NA|NA|TRBV6-6|15
CASSSIKGSNEKLFF
TGTGCCAGCAGTTCGATTAAGGGGTCTAATGAAAAACTGTTTTTT
>TRBJ2-7|NA|NA|TRBV5-1|15
CASSAGPTSSYEQYF
TGCGCCAGCAGCGCGGGACCAACGAGCTCCTACGAGCAGTACTTC
>TRBJ2-5|NA|NA|TRBV6-1|14
CASSERSDQETQYF
TGTGCCAGCAGTGAAAGGTCAGACCAAGAGACCCAGTACTTC
>TRBJ1-2|NA|once|TRBV19|12
CATYRIGVGYTF
TGTGCCACCTACAGGATAGGGGTAGGCTACACCTTC
>TRBJ1-1|NA|NA|TRBV7-2|12
CASSLGVGEAFF
TGTGCCAGCAGCCTCGGAGTGGGTGAAGCTTTCTTT
>TRBJ2-7|NA|NA|TRBV6-1|14
CASSERWGAYEQYF
TGTGCCAGCAGTGAAAGGTGGGGAGCCTACGAGCAGTACTTC
>TRBJ1-4|NA|NA|TRBV10-3|18
CAISESTPREGTNEKLFF
TGTGCCATCAGTGAGTCGACTCCCAGGGAGGGGACTAATGAAAAACTGTTTTTT
>TRBJ2-3|TRBD2|NA|TRBV9|18
CASSPTGGLAGGTDTQYF
TGTGCCAGCAGCCCTACGGGGGGTCTAGCAGGAGGGACAGATACGCAGTATTTT
>TRBJ1-2|NA|NA|TRBV5-6|15
CASSFSPATNYGYTF
TGTGCCAGCAGCTTTTCGCCAGCGACTAACTATGGCTACACCTTC
>TRBJ1-2|NA|NA|TRBV12-5|14
CASAPGGDLYGYTF
TGTGCTAGTGCCCCAGGTGGAGACCTCTATGGCTACACCTTC
>TRBJ1-1|TRBD1|once|TRBV28|15
CASSSVQGAGTEAFF
TGTGCCAGCAGTTCCGTACAGGGGGCTGGCACTGAAGCTTTCTTT
>TRBJ1-3|TRBD1|NA|TRBV28|16
CASSSRAGGIGNTIYF
TGTGCCAGCAGTTCCCGGGCAGGGGGCATAGGTAACACCATATATTTT
>TRBJ2-7|NA|NA|TRBV5-1|14
CASSPTWGAYEQYF
TGCGCCAGCAGCCCCACCTGGGGGGCCTACGAGCAGTACTTC
>TRBJ2-7|TRBD2|many|TRBV5-1|16
CASRVEAGGPTYEQYF
TGCGCCAGCAGGGTAGAAGCGGGAGGGCCCACCTACGAGCAGTACTTC
>TRBJ2-1|TRBD2|NA|TRBV18|16
CASSLQLAPLTNEQFF
TGTGCCAGCTCTCTCCAACTAGCGCCGCTAACCAATGAGCAGTTCTTC
>TRBJ2-5|TRBD1|NA|TRBV5-1|16
CASSLGTQGIGETQYF
TGCGCCAGCAGCTTGGGAACACAGGGGATTGGCGAGACCCAGTACTTC